The table lists the clone carrying this T cell receptor beta chain with many counts. Its specificity is not known. Methods described previously were used for bulk TCR libraries, and listed TCR primers were applied. TCRdb itself ran the PCR reads through MiXCR, one entry per CDR3 protein. The data contain 300,000 to 400,000 distinct CDR3 sequences, around 21% of them singletons. This sample stems from a study of molecular identifiers for immune sequencing clone quantification. Study-wide background: In replicates, RNA from roughly 20,000 or 100,000 naive CD8 cells was divided five ways and four parts were sequenced.

CD8+CD4-CCR7+CD45RA+ sorting gave the naive CD8 T cells. Germline CDR1 and CDR2: MNHEY and SMNVEV (reference sequence). The CDR3 extends over 16 amino acids. V was clipped by 0 bases and J by 4 bases; unmatched bases: 8. Study-level results: The sizes of highly expanded clones could be underestimated when identical TCR molecules share a barcode.

This sequence joins TRBV27 and TRBJ1-1; 7 bases match TRBD1. Sample: naive CD8+ T cells from blood, with Jurkat cell RNA spiked in. Subset reported: FACS-sorted CD8+CD4-CCR7+CD45RA+ naive T cells. The receptor comes from a human donor in good health. Some libraries in this study had Jurkat cell RNA spiked in. The CDR3 sequence: CASSLSTGYQSTEAFF. In nucleotides, the CDR3 is TGTGCCAGCAGTTTATCGACAGGGTATCAGAGCACTGAAGCTTTCTTT.